This T cell receptor beta chain was recovered during a study of technical replicates of blood from a few donors. Here immunoSEQ multiplex PCR was the method, and the copy in TCRdb shows in-frame clones only, minus some. The sample yields more than 10,000 clones, 65% to 90% seen once. The table lists this clone with a few counts. The CDR3 is made up of 17 amino acids. Germline trimming cut 1 base from V and 2 bases from J; bases unmatched to any gene: 10. CDR1 is LNHDA and CDR2 is SQIVND in the germline V gene (reference sequence). Material for sequencing was PBMCs. The chain couples TRBV19 to TRBJ1-2, with 7 bases lining up with TRBD1. This TCR was recovered from a human donor in good health. The CDR3 DNA reads as TGTGCCAGTAGTATAGGAGAGGGGGCGAAGGGAAACTATGGCTACACCTTC. It encodes CASSIGEGAKGNYGYTF.